This T cell receptor (beta chain) was identified during a study of shared clonotypes between healthy human individuals. Produced via immunoSEQ multiplex PCR; TCRdb's table is partial and in-frame only. The sample includes roughly 640,000 clones, approximately 79% of them seen just once. This clone was observed a single time. Between the trimmed V and J ends, which lost 4 bases and 7 bases, there was a span of 9 bases. The CDR3 runs 12 residues. The germline gives CDR1 SGDLS, CDR2 YYNGEE. The chain joins TRBV9 to TRBJ2-1; D not certain. The clonotype originates from a woman between 25 and 40 years old in good health. Sequenced sample: memory CD4+ T cells sorted from blood. Described subset: CD45RA-negative fraction. The CDR3 sequence: CASSRDGNEQFF. The CDR3 nucleotides read TGTGCCAGCAGCAGGGATGGGAATGAGCAGTTCTTC.